This is a list of T cell receptor beta chains from one sample in a study of identical twins. MiXCR, run by TCRdb on the 5' RACE reads, gives a single entry per CDR3 protein. The data contain over 600,000 distinct CDR3 sequences, approximately 22% of them singletons. This sample also belongs to another study, concerning T cells expressing NK-cell markers.

Material for sequencing was PBMCs. The receptors originated from a young woman in good health. CDR3s include the opening cysteine and the closing phenylalanine or tryptophan. The D gene is left open where the match is weak. Clone size is shown for a subset of rows, as once, few, many or a class of expanded clone.

J: TRBJ2-3
V: TRBV6-1
size: NA
D: NA
CDR3: CASRGWTESTDTQYF
DNA: TGTGCCAGCAGGGGATGGACAGAAAGCACAGATACGCAGTATTTT

J: TRBJ2-7
V: TRBV7-2
size: few
D: TRBD2
CDR3: CASCRASGPYEQYF
DNA: TGTGCCAGCTGTAGGGCTAGCGGGCCTTACGAGCAGTACTTC

J: TRBJ2-5
V: TRBV11-1
size: few
D: TRBD2
CDR3: CASSSGLAGGGVGETQYF
DNA: TGTGCCAGCAGCTCCGGACTAGCGGGAGGCGGGGTTGGCGAGACCCAGTACTTC

J: TRBJ2-5
V: TRBV7-9
size: NA
D: TRBD2
CDR3: CASSLGLAGEQETQYF
DNA: TGTGCCAGCAGCTTGGGACTAGCGGGAGAGCAAGAGACCCAGTACTTC

J: TRBJ2-7
V: TRBV7-9
size: NA
D: TRBD1
CDR3: CASGQGRTYEQYF
DNA: TGTGCCAGTGGACAGGGTAGGACCTACGAGCAGTACTTC

J: TRBJ1-1
V: TRBV12-3/TRBV12-4
size: few
D: NA
CDR3: CASSIAGRRNTEAFF
DNA: TGTGCCAGCAGCATCGCGGGACGGAGGAACACTGAAGCTTTCTTT

J: TRBJ2-7
V: TRBV7-9
size: NA
D: TRBD1
CDR3: CASRPGQNYEQYF
DNA: TGTGCCAGCAGGCCGGGACAGAACTACGAGCAGTACTTC

J: TRBJ2-5
V: TRBV9
size: few
D: NA
CDR3: CASSVGPESQETQYF
DNA: TGTGCCAGCAGCGTCGGGCCCGAATCACAAGAGACCCAGTACTTC

J: TRBJ2-1
V: TRBV20-1
size: few
D: TRBD2
CDR3: CSARGALAGTSYNEQFF
DNA: TGCAGTGCTAGAGGCGCACTAGCGGGAACCTCCTACAATGAGCAGTTCTTC

J: TRBJ2-3
V: TRBV3-1
size: NA
D: TRBD2
CDR3: CASSPSLLAGTDTQYF
DNA: TGTGCCAGCAGCCCTTCACTTCTAGCGGGCACAGATACGCAGTATTTT

J: TRBJ2-2
V: TRBV20-1
size: NA
D: TRBD1
CDR3: CSATDQGAGELFF
DNA: TGCAGTGCTACCGACCAGGGGGCCGGGGAGCTGTTTTTT

J: TRBJ2-7
V: TRBV15
size: NA
D: NA
CDR3: CATSREGTSYEQYF
DNA: TGTGCCACCAGCAGAGAGGGCACATCCTACGAGCAGTACTTC

J: TRBJ2-1
V: TRBV12-3/TRBV12-4
size: once
D: TRBD2
CDR3: CASSLAAGGRQFF
DNA: TGTGCCAGCAGTTTAGCCGCGGGAGGGAGGCAGTTCTTC

J: TRBJ2-5
V: TRBV12-3/TRBV12-4
size: few
D: NA
CDR3: CASSSTDGSETQYF
DNA: TGTGCCAGCAGTTCCACCGACGGGAGCGAGACCCAGTACTTC

J: TRBJ1-1
V: TRBV5-1
size: few
D: TRBD1
CDR3: CASSMDRVGTEAFF
DNA: TGCGCCAGCAGCATGGACAGGGTAGGGACTGAAGCTTTCTTT

J: TRBJ1-2
V: TRBV11-2
size: few
D: TRBD1
CDR3: CASSLGTGGVNYGYTF
DNA: TGTGCCAGCAGCTTAGGAACAGGGGGCGTTAACTATGGCTACACCTTC

J: TRBJ2-3
V: TRBV29-1
size: NA
D: TRBD1
CDR3: CSVRDRGSADTQYF
DNA: TGCAGCGTCCGGGACAGGGGCAGTGCAGATACGCAGTATTTT

J: TRBJ2-5
V: TRBV6-2/TRBV6-3
size: NA
D: NA
CDR3: CASSLQGAGTQYF
DNA: TGTGCCAGCAGTCTACAGGGCGCCGGTACCCAGTACTTC

J: TRBJ2-7
V: TRBV9
size: NA
D: NA
CDR3: CASSEGSHSPYEQYF
DNA: TGTGCCAGCAGCGAGGGGAGTCACTCCCCCTACGAGCAGTACTTC

J: TRBJ2-1
V: TRBV6-5
size: NA
D: NA
CDR3: CASSYSDSSYNEQFF
DNA: TGTGCCAGCAGTTACTCGGACAGCTCCTACAATGAGCAGTTCTTC

J: TRBJ2-2
V: TRBV5-1
size: few
D: TRBD2
CDR3: CASRVAGDTGELFF
DNA: TGCGCCAGCAGGGTAGCGGGGGACACCGGGGAGCTGTTTTTT

J: TRBJ2-5
V: TRBV11-2
size: NA
D: TRBD2
CDR3: CASRIGRGGARIIETQYF
DNA: TGTGCCAGCAGAATAGGTCGCGGGGGGGCCAGAATAATAGAGACCCAGTACTTC

J: TRBJ2-3
V: TRBV3-1
size: many
D: TRBD2
CDR3: CASSPPRGGTDTQYF
DNA: TGTGCCAGCAGCCCCCCCCGGGGGGGCACAGATACGCAGTATTTT

J: TRBJ1-2
V: TRBV7-2
size: few
D: TRBD1
CDR3: CASSFSAGTAGGYTF
DNA: TGTGCCAGCAGCTTTTCTGCCGGGACAGCTGGGGGCTACACCTTC

J: TRBJ2-1
V: TRBV5-1
size: many
D: NA
CDR3: CASSLTGGYNEQFF
DNA: TGCGCCAGCAGCTTGACTGGGGGCTACAATGAGCAGTTCTTC

J: TRBJ2-3
V: TRBV27
size: NA
D: NA
CDR3: CASRPRTADTQYF
DNA: TGTGCCAGCCGCCCTCGGACGGCAGATACGCAGTATTTT

J: TRBJ2-5
V: TRBV7-6
size: once
D: NA
CDR3: CASSLGSLRETQYF
DNA: TGTGCCAGCAGCCTCGGGTCGTTAAGGGAGACCCAGTACTTC

J: TRBJ2-7
V: TRBV27
size: NA
D: NA
CDR3: CASSLSMGGGSYEQYF
DNA: TGTGCCAGCAGTTTATCGATGGGGGGTGGAAGTTACGAGCAGTACTTC

J: TRBJ2-3
V: TRBV10-3
size: few
D: TRBD2
CDR3: CAIKGSGQDTQYF
DNA: TGTGCCATCAAGGGTAGCGGGCAAGATACGCAGTATTTT

J: TRBJ1-1
V: TRBV28
size: few
D: NA
CDR3: CASSTGFTEAFF
DNA: TGTGCCAGCAGCACAGGGTTCACTGAAGCTTTCTTT

J: TRBJ2-6
V: TRBV9
size: once
D: TRBD1
CDR3: CASSVVGGRSGANVLTF
DNA: TGTGCCAGCAGCGTAGTAGGGGGCCGGAGTGGGGCCAACGTCCTGACTTTC

J: TRBJ2-7
V: TRBV5-1
size: few
D: NA
CDR3: CASSFTVRTTYEQYF
DNA: TGCGCCAGCAGCTTCACGGTTAGAACCACCTACGAGCAGTACTTC

J: TRBJ2-3
V: TRBV27
size: many
D: NA
CDR3: CASRSHTDTQYF
DNA: TGTGCCAGCAGATCCCACACAGATACGCAGTATTTT